This T cell receptor (beta chain) was obtained from a study of OX40 agonist ivuxolimab in advanced cancers. Overall study context: Patients enrolled in dose escalation were diagnosed with hepatocellular carcinoma, melanoma, renal cell or head and neck cancer. Earlier anti-PD-1, anti-PD-L1 or anti-CTLA-4 therapy was permitted; less than 50% had received some.

The CDR3 runs 14 residues. V was trimmed by 3 bases and J by 5 bases, leaving 14 bases between them. Per the germline V gene, CDR1 is SGHRS and CDR2 is YFSETQ. The repertoire was sequenced with immunoSEQ multiplex PCR; TCRdb's copy has only in-frame clones and lacks some. Of fewer than 100,000 clones listed, more than 75% were seen once; the top ten hold around 0.79%. The gene calls are TRBV5-1 and TRBJ1-1; tentative D call: TRBD1 (6 bases). This receptor was identified in an adult with an advanced solid tumor such as melanoma, head and neck, liver or kidney cancer. The starting material was CD4+ or CD8+ T cells sorted from blood, obtained in a trial of the OX40 agonist ivuxolimab. CDR3 DNA: TGCGCCAGCAGCTCCTTACAGGGACGAACTGAAGCTTTCTTT. This gives the protein CASSSLQGRTEAFF.